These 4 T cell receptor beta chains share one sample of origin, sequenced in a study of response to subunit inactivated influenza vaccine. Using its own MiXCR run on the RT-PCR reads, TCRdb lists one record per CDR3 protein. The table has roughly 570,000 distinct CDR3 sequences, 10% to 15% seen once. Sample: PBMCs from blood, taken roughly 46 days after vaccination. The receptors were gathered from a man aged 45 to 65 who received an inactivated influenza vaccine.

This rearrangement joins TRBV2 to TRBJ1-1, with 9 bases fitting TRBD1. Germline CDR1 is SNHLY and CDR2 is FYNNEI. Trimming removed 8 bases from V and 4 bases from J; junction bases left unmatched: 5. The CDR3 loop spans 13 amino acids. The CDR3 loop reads CASRDREFTEAFF. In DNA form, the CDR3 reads TGTGCCAGCCGGGACAGGGAATTCACTGAAGCTTTCTTT.

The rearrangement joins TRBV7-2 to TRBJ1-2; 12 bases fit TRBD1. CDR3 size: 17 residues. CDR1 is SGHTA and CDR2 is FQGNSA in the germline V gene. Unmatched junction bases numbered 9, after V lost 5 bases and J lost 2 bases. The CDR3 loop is CASSPGTGGWTNYGYTF. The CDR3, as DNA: TGTGCCAGCAGCCCTGGGACAGGGGGCTGGACCAACTATGGCTACACCTTC.

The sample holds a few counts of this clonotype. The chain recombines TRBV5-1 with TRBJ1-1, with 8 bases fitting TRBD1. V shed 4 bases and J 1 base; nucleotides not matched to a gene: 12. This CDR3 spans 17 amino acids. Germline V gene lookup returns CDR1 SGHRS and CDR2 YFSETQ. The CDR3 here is CASSQTPRTGKNTEAFF. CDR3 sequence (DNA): TGCGCCAGCAGCCAAACACCAAGGACAGGGAAGAACACTGAAGCTTTCTTT.

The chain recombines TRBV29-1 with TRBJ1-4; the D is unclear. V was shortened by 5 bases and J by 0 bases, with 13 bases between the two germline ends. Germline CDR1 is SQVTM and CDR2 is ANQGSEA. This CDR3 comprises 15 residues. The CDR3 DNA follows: TGCAGCGTTCGGGAAAGGGCTGCAACTAATGAAAAACTGTTTTTT. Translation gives CSVRERAATNEKLFF.